A selection of T cell receptor beta chains follows, all from one sample in a study of cytomegalovirus exposure and HLA in healthy donors. The repertoire was sequenced with immunoSEQ multiplex PCR; TCRdb's copy has only in-frame clones and lacks some. In the table there are a few hundred thousand clones, around 90% of which are singletons. Material: PBMCs. These receptors came from a woman in her late teens or twenties in good health and CMV-seronegative. Each CDR3 is given with its conserved first and last residue. D genes are given only for firm matches. Only some rows state a clone size, as once, few, many or a class for expanded clones.

V	size	D	J	CDR3	DNA
TRBV7-8	NA	NA	TRBJ2-7	CASSPPDRQLWEQYF	TGTGCCAGCAGCCCCCCCGACAGACAACTGTGGGAGCAGTACTTC
TRBV7-2	NA	NA	TRBJ2-7	CASSARLTSYEQYF	TGTGCCAGCAGCGCCAGACTGACCTCCTACGAGCAGTACTTC
TRBV27	NA	NA	TRBJ1-6	CASSLGGGGSPLHF	TGTGCCAGCAGTTTAGGCGGGGGAGGGTCACCCCTCCACTTT
TRBV19	NA	NA	TRBJ2-1	CSSAQRLNEQFF	TGTTCATCCGCCCAGCGGTTGAATGAGCAGTTCTTC
TRBV5-6	NA	NA	TRBJ2-2	CASSLGRGQTSGELFF	TGTGCCAGCAGCCTGGGCAGAGGTCAGACGTCCGGGGAGCTGTTTTTT
TRBV5-4	NA	TRBD1	TRBJ2-3	CASSLRDSHTDTQYF	TGTGCCAGCAGCTTGCGGGACAGCCACACAGATACGCAGTATTTT
TRBV4-3	NA	TRBD1	TRBJ2-1	CASSPDRGSYNEQFF	TGCGCCAGCAGCCCAGACAGGGGCTCCTACAATGAGCAGTTCTTC
TRBV6-4	NA	TRBD1	TRBJ2-7	CASSEKKRHRGLKCEQYF	TGTGCCAGCAGTGAAAAAAAACGCCACAGGGGGCTAAAATGTGAGCAGTACTTC
TRBV7-9	NA	TRBD2	TRBJ2-2	CASSSGTSLGELFF	TGTGCCAGCAGCTCCGGGACTAGCCTCGGGGAGCTGTTTTTT
TRBV9	NA	TRBD2	TRBJ2-7	CASSVASGGSYEQYF	TGTGCCAGCAGCGTAGCTAGCGGTGGTTCCTACGAGCAGTACTTC
TRBV7-6	NA	NA	TRBJ2-5	CASSPGFASGQETQYF	TGTGCCAGCAGCCCGGGCTTTGCCAGCGGCCAAGAGACCCAGTACTTC
TRBV18	NA	NA	TRBJ2-1	CASSPEGGVAYNEQFF	TGTGCCAGCTCACCAGAGGGGGGGGTCGCCTACAATGAGCAGTTCTTC
TRBV28	NA	NA	TRBJ1-5	CASSFVDKGLNQPQHF	TGTGCCAGCAGTTTTGTGGACAAGGGACTCAATCAGCCCCAGCATTTT
TRBV28	NA	TRBD1	TRBJ1-5	CASSSGGTGTSNQPQHF	TGTGCCAGCAGCTCCGGTGGGACAGGGACTAGCAATCAGCCCCAGCATTTT
TRBV5-8	NA	NA	TRBJ1-1	CASSSKQGENSEAFF	TGTGCCAGCAGCTCAAAACAGGGAGAGAACTCTGAAGCTTTCTTT
TRBV6-1	NA	NA	TRBJ1-3	CASSEGSSGNTIYF	TGTGCCAGCAGTGAGGGCAGCTCTGGAAACACCATATATTTT
TRBV11-1	NA	TRBD2	TRBJ2-3	CASSLGGGTDTQYF	TGTGCCAGCAGCTTGGGGGGGGGCACAGATACGCAGTATTTT
TRBV30	NA	NA	TRBJ2-2	CAWSVWEGADTGELFF	TGTGCCTGGAGTGTGTGGGAAGGGGCGGACACCGGGGAGCTGTTTTTT
TRBV5-1	NA	TRBD1	TRBJ2-5	CASTQGVGETQYF	TGCGCCAGCACCCAGGGGGTTGGAGAGACCCAGTACTTC
TRBV30	NA	NA	TRBJ1-5	CAWSAGDNQPQHF	TGTGCCTGGAGTGCAGGGGACAATCAGCCCCAGCATTTT
TRBV28	once	TRBD1	TRBJ2-7	CASSLARLIRGLYEQYF	TGTGCCAGCAGCTTAGCACGGTTAATCAGGGGGCTCTACGAGCAGTACTTC
TRBV7-9	NA	NA	TRBJ1-5	CASSFAGDQPQHF	TGTGCCAGCAGCTTTGCCGGGGATCAGCCCCAGCATTTT
TRBV2	NA	NA	TRBJ2-1	CATRDTYNEQFF	TGTGCCACCAGGGACACCTACAATGAGCAGTTCTTC
TRBV5-4	NA	TRBD1	TRBJ1-2	CASSSAGQGAFGYTF	TGTGCCAGCAGCTCTGCTGGACAGGGGGCGTTTGGCTACACCTTC
TRBV29-1	NA	TRBD2	TRBJ2-3	CSVRLAGEWTDTQYF	TGCAGCGTGCGACTAGCGGGGGAGTGGACAGATACGCAGTATTTT
TRBV9	NA	NA	TRBJ1-1	CASSVGTGNTEAFF	TGTGCCAGCAGCGTAGGGACGGGAAACACTGAAGCTTTCTTT
TRBV29-1	once	NA	TRBJ1-5	CSVSRSSNQPQHF	TGCAGCGTTAGTAGGAGTAGCAATCAGCCCCAGCATTTT
TRBV28	NA	NA	TRBJ1-2	CASSLAGVFGGYTF	TGTGCCAGCAGTTTAGCAGGGGTCTTCGGTGGCTACACCTTC
TRBV5-1	NA	TRBD1	TRBJ1-2	CASSQKDREVGYTF	TGCGCCAGCAGCCAAAAGGACAGGGAGGTTGGCTACACCTTC
TRBV11-2	NA	TRBD2	TRBJ2-3	CASSLGSLAGVSTDTQYF	TGTGCCAGCAGCTTAGGGAGCCTAGCGGGGGTGAGCACAGATACGCAGTATTTT
TRBV4-1	NA	TRBD1	TRBJ1-2	CASSHLNRDRGGGYTF	TGCGCCAGCAGCCATCTAAACCGGGACAGGGGGGGTGGCTACACCTTC
TRBV6-5	once	TRBD1	TRBJ2-3	CASRAQGPDTQYF	TGTGCCAGCAGAGCACAGGGGCCAGATACGCAGTATTTT
TRBV6-6	NA	TRBD1	TRBJ2-1	CASSKGQGGYNEQFF	TGTGCCAGCAGTAAGGGACAGGGGGGCTACAATGAGCAGTTCTTC
TRBV29-1	NA	NA	TRBJ1-2	CSVEGGLFYGYTF	TGCAGCGTTGAAGGGGGACTTTTCTATGGCTACACCTTC
TRBV28	NA	TRBD1	TRBJ2-7	CASSTDRGFPLSYEQYF	TGTGCCAGCAGTACGGACAGGGGGTTCCCCCTTTCCTACGAGCAGTACTTC
TRBV28	NA	TRBD1	TRBJ1-2	CASSSRDREGYGYTF	TGTGCCAGCAGTTCTCGGGACAGGGAGGGCTATGGCTACACCTTC
TRBV7-2	NA	NA	TRBJ2-7	CASSLGRTISYEQYF	TGTGCCAGCAGCTTAGGGCGGACAATCTCCTACGAGCAGTACTTC
TRBV6-5	NA	NA	TRBJ2-2	CASRDLALGGELFF	TGTGCCAGCAGGGATCTAGCATTGGGGGGGGAGCTGTTTTTT
TRBV5-1	NA	TRBD2	TRBJ2-3	CASSSMVTSGGATDTQYF	TGCGCCAGCAGCTCGATGGTGACTAGCGGGGGGGCCACAGATACGCAGTATTTT
TRBV4-2	NA	NA	TRBJ1-4	CASSQESRDEKLFF	TGTGCCAGCAGCCAAGAAAGCAGGGATGAAAAACTGTTTTTT
TRBV28	NA	NA	TRBJ2-3	CASSSLYTQYF	TGTGCCAGCAGTTCCCTATATACGCAGTATTTT
TRBV7-3	NA	NA	TRBJ2-1	CASSLPTRYNEQFF	TGTGCCAGCAGCTTACCAACTAGGTACAATGAGCAGTTCTTC
TRBV19	NA	TRBD1	TRBJ1-1	CASSMGQGMNTEAFF	TGTGCCAGTAGTATGGGACAGGGTATGAACACTGAAGCTTTCTTT
TRBV9	NA	TRBD1	TRBJ2-7	CASSASGQADLEEQYF	TGTGCCAGCAGCGCCTCAGGACAGGCGGATTTAGAAGAGCAGTACTTC
TRBV11-2	NA	NA	TRBJ1-1	CASKGGRIVNTEAFF	TGTGCCAGCAAGGGGGGGCGAATTGTGAACACTGAAGCTTTCTTT
TRBV28	once	NA	TRBJ1-1	CASSLSGVKNTEAFF	TGTGCCAGCAGTTTGTCAGGGGTGAAGAACACTGAAGCTTTCTTT
TRBV7-9	NA	NA	TRBJ1-4	CASSPGQFKLFF	TGTGCCAGCAGCCCGGGACAATTTAAACTGTTTTTT
TRBV4-2	NA	NA	TRBJ2-5	CASSQGTSQETQYF	TGTGCCAGCAGCCAAGGAACTAGCCAAGAGACCCAGTACTTC
TRBV2	NA	NA	TRBJ2-5	CASNNQRYQETQYF	TGTGCCAGCAATAACCAGAGGTACCAAGAGACCCAGTACTTC
TRBV9	NA	NA	TRBJ1-6	CASSPQGATYNSPLHF	TGTGCCAGCAGCCCTCAAGGGGCCACCTATAATTCACCCCTCCACTTT
TRBV11-2	once	NA	TRBJ1-1	CASSLQGTTEAFF	TGTGCCAGCAGCTTACAGGGTACTACTGAAGCTTTCTTT
TRBV28	NA	NA	TRBJ1-3	CASSLQGLSGNTIYF	TGTGCCAGCAGTTTACAGGGGCTCTCTGGAAACACCATATATTTT
TRBV12-5	NA	TRBD1	TRBJ1-3	CASGLVGTGTSGNTIYF	TGTGCTAGTGGTTTGGTAGGGACAGGGACCTCTGGAAACACCATATATTTT
TRBV2	NA	TRBD1	TRBJ1-5	CASSGDSQENQPQHF	TGTGCCAGCAGCGGGGACAGCCAAGAGAATCAGCCCCAGCATTTT
TRBV19	NA	TRBD1	TRBJ1-5	CASTTGSGQPQHF	TGTGCCAGCACGACAGGGTCGGGCCAGCCCCAGCATTTT
TRBV5-1	NA	TRBD1	TRBJ2-2	CASSEGTGSGELFF	TGCGCCAGCAGCGAAGGGACAGGGTCCGGGGAGCTGTTTTTT
TRBV2	NA	TRBD2	TRBJ2-1	CASRDGGAGNEQFF	TGTGCCAGCAGAGACGGGGGGGCCGGGAATGAGCAGTTCTTC
TRBV7-2	NA	NA	TRBJ2-7	CASSEPYYEQYF	TGTGCCAGCAGCGAGCCCTATTACGAGCAGTACTTC
TRBV7-6	NA	NA	TRBJ1-1	CASSAGVENTEAFF	TGTGCCAGCAGCGCGGGTGTTGAGAACACTGAAGCTTTCTTT